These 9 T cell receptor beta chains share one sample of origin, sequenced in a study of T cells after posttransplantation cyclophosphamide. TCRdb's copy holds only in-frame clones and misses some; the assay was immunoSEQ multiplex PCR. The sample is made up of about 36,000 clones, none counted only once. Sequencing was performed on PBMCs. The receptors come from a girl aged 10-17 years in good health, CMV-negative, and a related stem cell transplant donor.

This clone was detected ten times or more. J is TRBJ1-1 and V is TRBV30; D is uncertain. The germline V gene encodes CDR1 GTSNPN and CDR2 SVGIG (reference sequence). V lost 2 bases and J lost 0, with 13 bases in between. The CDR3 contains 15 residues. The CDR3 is CAWSPLEELNTEAFF. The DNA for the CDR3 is TGTGCCTGGAGTCCCCTAGAGGAGTTGAACACTGAAGCTTTCTTT.

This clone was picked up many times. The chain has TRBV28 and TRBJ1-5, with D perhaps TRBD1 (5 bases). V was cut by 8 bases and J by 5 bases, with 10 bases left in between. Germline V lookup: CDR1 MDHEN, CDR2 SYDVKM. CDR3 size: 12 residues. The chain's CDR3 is CASLTGDQPQHF. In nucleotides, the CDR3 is TGTGCCAGCTTAACGGGGGATCAGCCCCAGCATTTT.

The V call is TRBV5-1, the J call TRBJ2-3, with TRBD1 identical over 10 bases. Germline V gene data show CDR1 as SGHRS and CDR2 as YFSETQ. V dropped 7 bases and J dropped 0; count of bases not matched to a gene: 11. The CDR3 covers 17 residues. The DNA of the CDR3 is TGCGCCAGCGGGACGTGGGGGACAGGGGTCAGCACAGATACGCAGTATTTT. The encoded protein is CASGTWGTGVSTDTQYF.

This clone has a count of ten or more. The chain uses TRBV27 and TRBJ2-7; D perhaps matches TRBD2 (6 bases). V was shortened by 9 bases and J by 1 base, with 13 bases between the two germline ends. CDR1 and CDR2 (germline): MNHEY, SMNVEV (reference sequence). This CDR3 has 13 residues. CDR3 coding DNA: TGTGCCAGAAGGGAGGTTCCGTCCTACGAGCAGTACTTC. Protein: CARREVPSYEQYF.

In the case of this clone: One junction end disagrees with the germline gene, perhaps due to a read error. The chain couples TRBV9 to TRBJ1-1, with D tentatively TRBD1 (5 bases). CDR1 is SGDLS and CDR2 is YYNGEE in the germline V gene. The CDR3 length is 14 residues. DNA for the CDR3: TGTGCCAGCAGCACAACTGGGGGGGTTTCTGAAACTTTCTTT. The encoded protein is CASSTTGGVSETFF.

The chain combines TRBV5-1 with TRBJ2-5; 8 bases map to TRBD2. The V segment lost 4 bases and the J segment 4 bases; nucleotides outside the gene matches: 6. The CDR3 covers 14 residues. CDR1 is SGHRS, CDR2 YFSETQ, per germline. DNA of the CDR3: TGCGCCAGCAGCCCCGTGGCGGGGGGAGAGACCCAGTACTTC. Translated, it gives CASSPVAGGETQYF.

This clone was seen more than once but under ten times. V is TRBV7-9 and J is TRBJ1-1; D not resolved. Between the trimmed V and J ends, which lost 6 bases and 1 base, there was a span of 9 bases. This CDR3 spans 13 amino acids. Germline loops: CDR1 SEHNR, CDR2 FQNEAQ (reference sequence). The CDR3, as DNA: TGTGCCAGCAGGGTGGGAGGGAACACTGAAGCTTTCTTT. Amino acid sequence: CASRVGGNTEAFF.

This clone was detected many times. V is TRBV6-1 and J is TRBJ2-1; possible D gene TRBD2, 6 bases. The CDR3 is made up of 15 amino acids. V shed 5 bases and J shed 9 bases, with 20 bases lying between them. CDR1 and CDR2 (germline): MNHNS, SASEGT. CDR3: CASSTGTQGYGEQFF. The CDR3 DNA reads TGTGCCAGCAGTACCGGGACTCAAGGGTACGGTGAGCAGTTCTTC.

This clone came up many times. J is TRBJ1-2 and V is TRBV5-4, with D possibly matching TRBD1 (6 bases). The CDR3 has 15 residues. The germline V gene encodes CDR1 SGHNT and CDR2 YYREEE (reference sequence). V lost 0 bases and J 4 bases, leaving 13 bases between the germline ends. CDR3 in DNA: TGTGCCAGCAGCTTGGCCAAGGACAGCCTCTATGGCTACACCTTC. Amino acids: CASSLAKDSLYGYTF.